This T cell receptor (beta chain) came from a study of T cell responses to AZD1222 COVID-19 vaccine. TCRdb keeps only in-frame clones here, not all; method: immunoSEQ multiplex PCR. The sample yields roughly 140,000 clones, roughly 90% seen once. For this clone: Its cognate antigen is unknown.

General study findings and limits: In all cases, repertoires were sampled only after the peak T cell response. Unmutated variant regions are reportedly the target of nearly half of TCRs that are spike-specific.

The CDR3 covers 13 residues. CDR1 and CDR2 (germline): SQVTM, ANQGSEA. This sequence originates from an adult who received the AZD1222 COVID-19 vaccine. This chain links TRBV29-1 with TRBJ2-1, with a tentative D call TRBD2 (6 bases). The sequenced sample was peripheral blood, obtained 28 days after the second AZD1222 dose. CDR3 protein: CSTTGGLHNEQFF. The CDR3 DNA reads as TGCAGTACCACCGGGGGATTGCACAATGAGCAGTTCTTC.